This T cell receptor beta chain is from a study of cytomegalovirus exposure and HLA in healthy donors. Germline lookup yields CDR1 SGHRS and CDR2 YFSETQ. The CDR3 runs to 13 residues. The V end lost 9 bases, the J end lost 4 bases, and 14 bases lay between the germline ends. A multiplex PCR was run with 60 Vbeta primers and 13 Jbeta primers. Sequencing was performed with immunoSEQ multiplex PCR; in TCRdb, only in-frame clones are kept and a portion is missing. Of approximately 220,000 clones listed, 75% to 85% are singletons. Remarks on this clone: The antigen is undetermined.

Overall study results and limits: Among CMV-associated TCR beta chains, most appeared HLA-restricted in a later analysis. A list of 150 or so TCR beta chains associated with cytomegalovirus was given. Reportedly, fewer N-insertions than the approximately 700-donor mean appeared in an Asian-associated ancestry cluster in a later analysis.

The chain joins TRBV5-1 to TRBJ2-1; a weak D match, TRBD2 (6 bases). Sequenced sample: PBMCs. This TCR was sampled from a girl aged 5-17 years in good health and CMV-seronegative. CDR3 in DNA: TGCGCCACCTCAGATGGGGGGTACAATGAGCAGTTCTTC. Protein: CATSDGGYNEQFF.